Listed below are T cell receptor beta chains from one sample, sequenced in a study of blood T cell repertoires in COVID-19. Assay: immunoSEQ multiplex PCR; the TCRdb copy retains only in-frame clones and omits some. The sample includes about 230,000 clones, roughly 84% of them seen just once. Sequencing used peripheral blood. The receptor set was obtained from a man in his forties who had recovered from COVID-19. Both conserved end residues are part of each CDR3. A D gene is named only where the DNA matches it firmly. The size of a clone is reported for some rows only, either as once, few or many, or as a class for expanded clones.

V gene: TRBV7-8
D gene: -
clone size: -
J gene: TRBJ2-7
CDR3 protein: CASSLGRAREQYF
CDR3 DNA: TGTGCCAGCAGCTTAGGCAGGGCTAGGGAGCAGTACTTC

V gene: TRBV3-1/TRBV3-2
D gene: TRBD2
clone size: -
J gene: TRBJ2-1
CDR3 protein: CASSQDKLADPYNEQFF
CDR3 DNA: TGTGCCAGCAGCCAAGACAAACTAGCGGACCCTTACAATGAGCAGTTCTTC

V gene: TRBV7-2
D gene: -
clone size: few
J gene: TRBJ1-1
CDR3 protein: CASSPRFRGTEAFF
CDR3 DNA: TGTGCCAGCAGCCCGCGGTTCCGGGGTACTGAAGCTTTCTTT

V gene: TRBV5-1
D gene: TRBD1
clone size: -
J gene: TRBJ1-6
CDR3 protein: CASSSRQGSSYNSPLHF
CDR3 DNA: TGCGCCAGCAGCTCGCGACAGGGCAGCTCCTATAATTCACCCCTCCACTTT

V gene: TRBV5-5
D gene: -
clone size: -
J gene: TRBJ2-7
CDR3 protein: CASSTWGPYEQYF
CDR3 DNA: TGTGCCAGCAGCACCTGGGGCCCCTACGAGCAGTACTTC

V gene: TRBV13
D gene: -
clone size: -
J gene: TRBJ1-6
CDR3 protein: CASSLGGISSYNSPLHF
CDR3 DNA: TGTGCCAGCAGCCTCGGGGGGATCAGCTCCTATAATTCACCCCTCCACTTT

V gene: TRBV4-3
D gene: TRBD2
clone size: -
J gene: TRBJ2-3
CDR3 protein: CASSQGTRSGADTQYF
CDR3 DNA: TGCGCCAGCAGCCAAGGGACTAGAAGTGGCGCAGATACGCAGTATTTT

V gene: TRBV6-5
D gene: TRBD1
clone size: -
J gene: TRBJ2-7
CDR3 protein: CASSYSVGQESYEQYF
CDR3 DNA: TGTGCCAGCAGTTACTCGGTGGGACAGGAATCCTACGAGCAGTACTTC

V gene: TRBV2
D gene: -
clone size: -
J gene: TRBJ1-2
CDR3 protein: CASRREYGYTF
CDR3 DNA: TGTGCCAGCAGACGGGAGTACGGCTACACCTTC

V gene: TRBV21-1
D gene: -
clone size: -
J gene: TRBJ2-3
CDR3 protein: CASSKALSGSTDTQYF
CDR3 DNA: TGTGCCAGCAGCAAAGCGCTAAGCGGAAGCACAGATACGCAGTATTTT

V gene: TRBV5-1
D gene: TRBD1
clone size: once
J gene: TRBJ2-1
CDR3 protein: CASSLEGGTGGRNEQFF
CDR3 DNA: TGCGCCAGCAGCTTGGAAGGCGGGACAGGGGGTAGGAATGAGCAGTTCTTC

V gene: TRBV15
D gene: -
clone size: once
J gene: TRBJ1-5
CDR3 protein: CATNRRGQPQHF
CDR3 DNA: TGTGCCACCAACAGAAGGGGTCAGCCCCAGCATTTT

V gene: TRBV5-6
D gene: TRBD1
clone size: once
J gene: TRBJ2-1
CDR3 protein: CASSLAFTGDSYNEQFF
CDR3 DNA: TGTGCCAGCAGCTTGGCCTTTACAGGGGACTCCTACAATGAGCAGTTCTTC

V gene: TRBV14
D gene: TRBD2
clone size: -
J gene: TRBJ2-3
CDR3 protein: CASSPLAGLQPRTDTQYF
CDR3 DNA: TGTGCCAGCAGCCCCCTAGCGGGACTTCAGCCCCGCACAGATACGCAGTATTTT

V gene: TRBV3-1/TRBV3-2
D gene: -
clone size: -
J gene: TRBJ2-3
CDR3 protein: CASSQVLASTDTQYF
CDR3 DNA: TGTGCCAGCAGCCAAGTCCTGGCTAGCACAGATACGCAGTATTTT

V gene: TRBV5-1
D gene: TRBD2
clone size: once
J gene: TRBJ2-3
CDR3 protein: CASSRAGVRTDTQYF
CDR3 DNA: TGCGCCAGCAGTCGGGCGGGAGTCCGCACAGATACGCAGTATTTT

V gene: TRBV30
D gene: -
clone size: -
J gene: TRBJ1-2
CDR3 protein: CAWGRWANYGYTF
CDR3 DNA: TGTGCCTGGGGGCGGTGGGCTAACTATGGCTACACCTTC

V gene: TRBV19
D gene: -
clone size: -
J gene: TRBJ1-1
CDR3 protein: CASSIRDWNTEAFF
CDR3 DNA: TGTGCCAGTAGTATCCGGGACTGGAACACTGAAGCTTTCTTT

V gene: TRBV5-4
D gene: -
clone size: -
J gene: TRBJ2-5
CDR3 protein: CASSLASETQYF
CDR3 DNA: TGTGCCAGCAGCTTGGCCTCAGAGACCCAGTACTTC

V gene: TRBV27
D gene: TRBD1
clone size: once
J gene: TRBJ2-6
CDR3 protein: CASSRRDRGSSGANVLTF
CDR3 DNA: TGTGCCAGCAGTCGCCGGGACAGGGGATCTTCTGGGGCCAACGTCCTGACTTTC

V gene: TRBV5-1
D gene: TRBD1
clone size: -
J gene: TRBJ1-2
CDR3 protein: CASRRLTGDYGYTF
CDR3 DNA: TGCGCCAGCAGAAGATTGACAGGGGACTATGGCTACACCTTC

V gene: TRBV19
D gene: TRBD2
clone size: -
J gene: TRBJ2-3
CDR3 protein: CASRRLAGDTTDTQYF
CDR3 DNA: TGTGCCAGTAGGAGACTAGCGGGGGATACCACAGATACGCAGTATTTT

V gene: TRBV10-2
D gene: -
clone size: -
J gene: TRBJ2-7
CDR3 protein: CASSESGAEQYF
CDR3 DNA: TGCGCCAGCAGTGAGTCTGGGGCCGAGCAGTACTTC

V gene: TRBV30
D gene: -
clone size: -
J gene: TRBJ1-1
CDR3 protein: CAWSVTGISTEAFF
CDR3 DNA: TGTGCCTGGAGTGTAACAGGTATATCCACTGAAGCTTTCTTT

V gene: TRBV19
D gene: TRBD2
clone size: few
J gene: TRBJ2-7
CDR3 protein: CASSSAGTSGAYEQYF
CDR3 DNA: TGTGCCAGTAGTTCAGCCGGGACTAGCGGCGCCTACGAGCAGTACTTC

V gene: TRBV6-1
D gene: -
clone size: -
J gene: TRBJ1-1
CDR3 protein: CASSELLGAAKRNTEAFF
CDR3 DNA: TGTGCCAGCAGTGAATTGTTAGGGGCCGCCAAAAGGAACACTGAAGCTTTCTTT

V gene: TRBV6-6
D gene: TRBD2
clone size: -
J gene: TRBJ2-2
CDR3 protein: CASSYGTSVTGELFF
CDR3 DNA: TGTGCCAGCAGTTACGGGACTAGCGTTACCGGGGAGCTGTTTTTT